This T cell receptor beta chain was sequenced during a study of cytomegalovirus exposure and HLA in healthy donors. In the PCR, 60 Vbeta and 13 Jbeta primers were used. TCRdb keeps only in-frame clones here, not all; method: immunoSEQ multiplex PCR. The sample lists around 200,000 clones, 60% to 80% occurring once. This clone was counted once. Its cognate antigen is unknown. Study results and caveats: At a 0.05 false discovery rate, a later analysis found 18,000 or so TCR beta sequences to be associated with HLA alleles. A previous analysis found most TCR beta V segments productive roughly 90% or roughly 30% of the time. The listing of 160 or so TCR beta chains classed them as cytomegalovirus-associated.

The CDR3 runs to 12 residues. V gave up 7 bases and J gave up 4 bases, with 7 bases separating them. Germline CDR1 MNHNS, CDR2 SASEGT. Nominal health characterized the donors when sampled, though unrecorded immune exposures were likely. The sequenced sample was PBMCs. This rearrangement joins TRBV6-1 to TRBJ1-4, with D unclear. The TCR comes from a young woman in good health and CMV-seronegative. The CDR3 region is CASTLSNEKLFF. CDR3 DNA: TGTGCCAGCACTCTTAGTAATGAAAAACTGTTTTTT.